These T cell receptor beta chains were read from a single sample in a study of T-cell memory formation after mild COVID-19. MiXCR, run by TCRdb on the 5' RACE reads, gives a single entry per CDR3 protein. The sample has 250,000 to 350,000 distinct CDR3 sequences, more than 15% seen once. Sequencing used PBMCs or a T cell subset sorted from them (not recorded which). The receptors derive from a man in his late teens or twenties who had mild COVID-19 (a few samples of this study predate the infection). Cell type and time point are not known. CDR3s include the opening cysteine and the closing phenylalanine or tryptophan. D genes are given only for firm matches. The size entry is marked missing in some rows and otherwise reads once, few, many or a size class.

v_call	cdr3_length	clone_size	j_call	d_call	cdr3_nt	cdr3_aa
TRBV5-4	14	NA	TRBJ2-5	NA	TGTGCCAGCAGCCCCGGGGGTACGGTAGAGACCCAGTACTTC	CASSPGGTVETQYF
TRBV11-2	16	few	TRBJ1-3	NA	TGTGCCAGCAGCCTCAGATCACAGGGATTTGGAAACACCATATATTTT	CASSLRSQGFGNTIYF
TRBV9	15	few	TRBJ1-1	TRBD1	TGTGCCAGCAGCCCAAGCGGTTCAGGGGGCACTGAAGCTTTCTTT	CASSPSGSGGTEAFF
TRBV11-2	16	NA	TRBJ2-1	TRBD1	TGTGCCAGCAGCTTAGACTGGACAGGGGCCTACAATGAGCAGTTCTTC	CASSLDWTGAYNEQFF
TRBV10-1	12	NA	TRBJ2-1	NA	TGCGCCACCGGACAGTCCTACAATGAGCAGTTCTTC	CATGQSYNEQFF
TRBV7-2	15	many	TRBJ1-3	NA	TGTGCCAGCAGCCCACGGCAGGGCCCTGGAAACACCATATATTTT	CASSPRQGPGNTIYF
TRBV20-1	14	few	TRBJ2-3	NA	TGCAGTGCTAGAAGGGCAGGGGACACAGATACGCAGTATTTT	CSARRAGDTDTQYF
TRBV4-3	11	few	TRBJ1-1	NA	TGCGCCAGCAGCCAAGGCGGGGTTGCTTTCTTT	CASSQGGVAFF
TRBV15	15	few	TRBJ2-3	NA	TGTGCCACCAGTCCTAGTTGGGGGCCCACAGATACGCAGTATTTT	CATSPSWGPTDTQYF
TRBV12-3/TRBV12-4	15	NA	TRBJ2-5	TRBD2	TGTGCCAGCAGGCTGGGACTAGCGGGCGGGCAGACCCAGTACTTC	CASRLGLAGGQTQYF
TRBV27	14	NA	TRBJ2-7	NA	TGTGCCAGCAGTTTATCCGCTGATACCTACGAGCAGTACTTC	CASSLSADTYEQYF
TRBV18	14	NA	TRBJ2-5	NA	TGTGCCAGCTCAGCCGGGCAGATGGCAGAGACCCAGTACTTC	CASSAGQMAETQYF
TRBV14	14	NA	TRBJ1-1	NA	TGTGCCAGCAGCCAAGTGATGGGGAACACTGAAGCTTTCTTT	CASSQVMGNTEAFF
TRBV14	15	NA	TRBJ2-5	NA	TGTGCCAGCAGCCAAGATGCAGGGGATGGGGAGACCCAGTACTTC	CASSQDAGDGETQYF